This TCR beta chain was documented in a study of blood T cells in healthy people across ages. This clonotype has more than one count but fewer than ten. The antigen is unknown. The germline V gene encodes CDR1 PRHDT and CDR2 FYEKMQ (reference sequence). There are 12 residues in the CDR3. Study-level points and caveats: Both higher diversity and more naive CD4+ cells marked long-lived donors when set against aged donors. Researchers said unsorted PBMCs prevented a conclusive naive versus antigen-experienced comparison.

PCR was performed a second time for about 7 to 11 cycles using a sample-barcoded 5' primer and a J-beta primer mix. At least 3 million CDR3-containing paired-end reads were obtained per sample. TCRdb fed the 5' RACE reads into MiXCR, producing one record per CDR3 protein. The table lists fewer than 650,000 distinct CDR3 sequences, about 27% of them singletons. This sample was also put to use in a study of T cells of mothers and their children.

The V and J genes are TRBV13 and TRBJ2-5; the D is unclear. TRBJ2-1 matches the DNA end more closely, so the J call is doubtful. The sample was blood. The source of this sequence is a boy between 2 and 10 years old in good health. CDR3 DNA sequence: TGTGCCAGCAGCTTACCCGGGTTTGAGCAGTTCTTC. Its translation: CASSLPGFEQFF.